The following is a T cell receptor beta chain sequence with its context. The antigen this receptor binds is unknown. Base qualities are not at hand, and no much larger clone is one base apart. Rearranged CDR3 beta regions were amplified from genomic DNA with multiplex V and J primers using the immunoSEQ TRB Survey service. Survey-level sequencing depth of up to 500,000 reads per sample was used to keep depth equal across samples. Libraries were purified and pooled, and sequencing was performed on Illumina technology. On the authors' methods: immunoSEQ online tools were used for productive clonality, sample overlap, pairwise scatters, CDR3 beta length, V/D/J gene usage and productiveness. Calculated diversity was the number of unique rearrangements divided by total templates times 100; Shannon and Simpson indices were also computed. Principal component analysis was performed on Z-score normalized data with the R prcomp function and the ggbiplot package. Morisita's index was used to quantify the clonal overlap between blood and rectum within each subject. Here the immuneACCESS table is served through TCRdb, limited to in-frame sequences with V and J called. Missing clones are a known gap in these copies; in checked studies unresolved V genes cover under half, and the rest lacks a known reason. The DNA gave D and trimming, while V, J and clone size come from that table. The sample has some 35,000 clones on record, roughly 77% of them singletons. Around 0.96% of the sample goes to the ten largest clones.

As encoded in the germline V gene, CDR1 is WSHSY while CDR2 is SAAADI. The CDR3, cysteine through phenylalanine, is 14 amino acids long. Of all the DNA, just the CDR3 is kept, 42 bases in frame from base 1. Between the V and J ends, shortened by 7 bases and 0 bases respectively, the junction contains 9 bases. During colonoscopy, one to two rectal pinch biopsies were obtained for research purposes. Before the diagnostic colonoscopy, none of the ulcerative colitis patients had been given immunosuppressive medication. Rectal biopsies were digested with proteinase K before DNA isolation. The Wizard kit (Promega) was used to extract genomic DNA from both blood and intestinal samples. This sample was included in a study of pediatric ulcerative colitis (dated by TCRdb to the late 2010s). About the study as a whole: Among the ulcerative colitis patients, over five had pancolitis and two had left-sided colitis, and histology in every patient was consistent with ulcerative colitis. From nine newly diagnosed, treatment-naive pediatric ulcerative colitis patients and a few non-IBD control children, paired blood and rectal samples were collected. The Pediatric Ulcerative Colitis Activity Index classified a couple of patients as having mild disease, several as having moderate disease and three as having acute severe colitis. General study outcomes and caveats: Because repertoires came from total lymphocyte DNA, patterns in rare subsets such as regulatory T cells may not be reflected. Two rectal CDR3 clonotypes were present in all ulcerative colitis patients and in none of the controls. Blood-derived T cells may have been included in rectal pinch biopsies, especially in patients with overt colitis. Only four individuals were included in the healthy control group, which was small. Clonal overlap between a subject's own blood and rectum was significantly greater in ulcerative colitis patients than in controls, which suggests more T cell trafficking to inflamed tissue. Controls, mild-moderate and acute severe colitis patients were separated by rectal repertoire features, and reduced rectal diversity due to clonal expansions was observed in acute severe colitis. For technical reasons, substantially fewer templates were yielded by the blood samples of two patients, and these blood samples were excluded from blood-rectal overlap analysis.

The chain is assembled from TRBV10-2 and TRBJ2-2, with the D gene uncertain. The clonotype comes from a boy aged 5-17 years with mild ulcerative colitis. The sample comprised gut tissue. The CDR3 has the sequence CASIPTANTGELFF. The DNA sequence follows: TGCGCCAGCATCCCCACGGCGAACACCGGGGAGCTGTTTTTT.